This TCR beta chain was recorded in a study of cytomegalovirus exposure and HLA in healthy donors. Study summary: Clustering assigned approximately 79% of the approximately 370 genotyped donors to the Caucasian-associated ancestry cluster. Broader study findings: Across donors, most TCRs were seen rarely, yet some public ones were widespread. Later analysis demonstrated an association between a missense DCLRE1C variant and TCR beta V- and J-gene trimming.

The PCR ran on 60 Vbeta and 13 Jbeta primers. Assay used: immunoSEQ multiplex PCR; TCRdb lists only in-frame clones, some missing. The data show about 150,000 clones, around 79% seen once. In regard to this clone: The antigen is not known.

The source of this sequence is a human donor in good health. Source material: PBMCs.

The CDR3 sequence: CASSYGPYQETQYF. Here the CDR3 DNA reads TGTGCCAGCAGCTACGGTCCGTACCAAGAGACCCAGTACTTC. The chain combines TRBV11-2 with TRBJ2-5; no reliable D call. The CDR3 spans 14 residues. V lost 4 bases and J 0 bases, leaving 9 bases between the germline ends. Germline values: CDR1 SGHAT, CDR2 FQNNGV.